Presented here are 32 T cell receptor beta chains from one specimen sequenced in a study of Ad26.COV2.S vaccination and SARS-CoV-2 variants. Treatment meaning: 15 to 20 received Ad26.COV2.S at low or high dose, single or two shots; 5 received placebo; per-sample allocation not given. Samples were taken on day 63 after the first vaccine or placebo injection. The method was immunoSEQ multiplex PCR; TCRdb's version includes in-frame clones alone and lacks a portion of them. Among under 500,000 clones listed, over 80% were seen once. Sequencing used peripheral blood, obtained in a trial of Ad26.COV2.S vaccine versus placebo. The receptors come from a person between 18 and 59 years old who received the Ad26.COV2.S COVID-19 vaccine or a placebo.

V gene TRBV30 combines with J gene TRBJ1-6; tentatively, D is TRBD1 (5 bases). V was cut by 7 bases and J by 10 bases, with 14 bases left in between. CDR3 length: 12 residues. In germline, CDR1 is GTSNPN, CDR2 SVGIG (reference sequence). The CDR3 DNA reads TGTGCCTCCACGCCCGGGGGATCACCCCTCCACTTT. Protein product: CASTPGGSPLHF.

This CDR3 reads CASSLDGQGVREQYF. The CDR3 DNA sequence: TGTGCCAGCAGCTTAGATGGGCAGGGGGTTCGCGAGCAGTACTTC. The rearrangement uses TRBV7-2 and TRBJ2-7, with 7 bases that match TRBD1. The CDR3 spans 15 residues. Looked up from germline, CDR1 is SGHTA and CDR2 is FQGNSA. The J segment lost 6 bases and the V segment lost 1 base, leaving 9 bases of the junction unmatched.

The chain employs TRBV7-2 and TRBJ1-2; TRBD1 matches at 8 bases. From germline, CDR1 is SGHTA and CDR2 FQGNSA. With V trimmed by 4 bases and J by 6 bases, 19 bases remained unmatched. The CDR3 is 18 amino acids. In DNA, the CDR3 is TGTGCCAGCAGCTCAGGCGTTCTCGTACAGGGGGACGTGGATGGCTACACCTTC. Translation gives CASSSGVLVQGDVDGYTF.

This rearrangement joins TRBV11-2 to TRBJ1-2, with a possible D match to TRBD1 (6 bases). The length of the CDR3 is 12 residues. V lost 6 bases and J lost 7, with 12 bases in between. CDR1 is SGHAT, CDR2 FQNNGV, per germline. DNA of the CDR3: TGTGCCAGCAGTTTCACAGGGTTTGGCTACACCTTC. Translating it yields CASSFTGFGYTF.

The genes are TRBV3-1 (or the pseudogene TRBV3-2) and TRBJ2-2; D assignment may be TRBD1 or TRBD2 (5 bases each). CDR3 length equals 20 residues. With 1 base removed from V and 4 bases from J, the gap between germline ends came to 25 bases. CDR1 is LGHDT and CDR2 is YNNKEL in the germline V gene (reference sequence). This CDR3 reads CASSQGGKYTLGVGTGELFF. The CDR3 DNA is TGTGCCAGCAGCCAAGGTGGTAAATACACATTGGGGGTCGGCACCGGGGAGCTGTTTTTT.

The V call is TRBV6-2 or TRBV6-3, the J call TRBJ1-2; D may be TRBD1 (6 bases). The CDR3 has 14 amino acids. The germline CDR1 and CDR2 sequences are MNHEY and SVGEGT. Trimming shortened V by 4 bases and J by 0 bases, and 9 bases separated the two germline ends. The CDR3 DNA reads TGTGCCAGCAGTTTGGCAGGGGCTAACTATGGCTACACCTTC. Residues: CASSLAGANYGYTF.

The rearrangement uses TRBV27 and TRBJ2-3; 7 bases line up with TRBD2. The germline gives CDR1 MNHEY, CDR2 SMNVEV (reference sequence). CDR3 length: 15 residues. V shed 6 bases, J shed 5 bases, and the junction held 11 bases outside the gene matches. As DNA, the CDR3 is TGTGCCAGCAGGAGCCCGGGATCGGGGGGAGATACGCAGTATTTT. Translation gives CASRSPGSGGDTQYF.

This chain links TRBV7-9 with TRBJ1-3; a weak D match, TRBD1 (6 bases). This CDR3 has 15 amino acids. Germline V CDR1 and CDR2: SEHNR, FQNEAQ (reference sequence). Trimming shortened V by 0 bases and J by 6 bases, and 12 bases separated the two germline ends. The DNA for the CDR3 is TGTGCCAGCAGCTTAGCGCGCAGGGGCGAAAACACCATATATTTT. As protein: CASSLARRGENTIYF.

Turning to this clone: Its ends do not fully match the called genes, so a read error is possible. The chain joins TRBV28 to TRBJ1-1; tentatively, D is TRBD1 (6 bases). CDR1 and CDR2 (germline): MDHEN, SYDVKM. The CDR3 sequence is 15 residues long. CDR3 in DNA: TGTGCCAGCAGTCTATGGACAGTTCGGAGCACTGAAGCTTTCTTT. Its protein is CASSLWTVRSTEAFF.

DNA for the CDR3: TGTGCCAGCAGCTTATTCCGCGTTGCAGGGCCTAGCAATCAGCCCCAGCATTTT. Translation: CASSLFRVAGPSNQPQHF. V gene TRBV7-2 combines with J gene TRBJ1-5; maybe TRBD1 (5 bases). Looked up from germline, CDR1 is SGHTA and CDR2 is FQGNSA. V was clipped by 2 bases and J by 0 bases, with 17 bases between them. The CDR3 is made up of 18 amino acids.

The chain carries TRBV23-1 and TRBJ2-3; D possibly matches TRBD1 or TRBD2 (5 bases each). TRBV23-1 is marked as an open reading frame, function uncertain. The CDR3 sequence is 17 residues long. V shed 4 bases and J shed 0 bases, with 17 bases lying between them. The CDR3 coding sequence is TGCGCCAGCAGTCCGATCGACCCGGGGCCAAGCACAGATACGCAGTATTTT. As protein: CASSPIDPGPSTDTQYF.

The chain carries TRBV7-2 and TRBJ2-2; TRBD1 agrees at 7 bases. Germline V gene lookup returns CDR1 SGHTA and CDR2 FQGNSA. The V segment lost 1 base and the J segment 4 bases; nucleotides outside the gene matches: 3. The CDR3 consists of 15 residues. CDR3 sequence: CASSLGQGVTGELFF. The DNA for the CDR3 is TGTGCCAGCAGCTTAGGGCAGGGGGTCACCGGGGAGCTGTTTTTT.

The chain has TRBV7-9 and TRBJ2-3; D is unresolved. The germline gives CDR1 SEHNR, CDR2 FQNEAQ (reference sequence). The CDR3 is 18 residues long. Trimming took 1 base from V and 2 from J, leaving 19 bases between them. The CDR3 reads CASSLDVGPTPITDTQYF. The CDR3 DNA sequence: TGTGCCAGCAGCTTAGACGTCGGGCCTACCCCGATCACAGATACGCAGTATTTT.

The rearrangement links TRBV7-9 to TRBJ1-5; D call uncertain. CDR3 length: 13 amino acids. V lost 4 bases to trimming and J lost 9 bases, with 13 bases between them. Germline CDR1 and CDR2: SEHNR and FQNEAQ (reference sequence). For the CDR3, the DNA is TGTGCCAGCAGCTCCATAGGCGGCCGGCCCCAGCATTTT. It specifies CASSSIGGRPQHF. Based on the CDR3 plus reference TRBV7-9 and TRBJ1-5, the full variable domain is DTGVSQNPRHKITKRGQNVTFRCDPISEHNRLYWYRQTLGQGPEFLTYFQNEAQLEKSRLLSDRFSAERPKGSFSTLEIQRTEQGDSAMYLCASSSIGGRPQHFGDGTRLSIL.

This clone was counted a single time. CDR3 region: CASSPKEGESPLNYGYTF. CDR3 nucleotides: TGTGCCAGCAGCCCGAAAGAGGGGGAATCTCCTCTTAACTATGGCTACACCTTC. This sequence joins TRBV3-1 (or the pseudogene TRBV3-2) and TRBJ1-2, with D maybe TRBD1 (6 bases). The length of the CDR3 is 18 residues. Looked up from germline, CDR1 is LGHDT and CDR2 is YNNKEL (reference sequence). Trimming left V 4 bases short and J 1 base short, with 22 bases between.

The DNA of the CDR3 is TGTGCCAGCAGACCTCGGACAGGGGGTCAGCCCCAGCATTTT. This translates into CASRPRTGGQPQHF. J is TRBJ1-5 and V is TRBV6-2 or TRBV6-3, with 10 nucleotides matching TRBD1. Looked up from germline, CDR1 is MNHEY and CDR2 is SVGEGT. This CDR3 has 14 residues. V trimming: 6 bases; J trimming: 6 bases; junction bases outside the gene matches: 5.

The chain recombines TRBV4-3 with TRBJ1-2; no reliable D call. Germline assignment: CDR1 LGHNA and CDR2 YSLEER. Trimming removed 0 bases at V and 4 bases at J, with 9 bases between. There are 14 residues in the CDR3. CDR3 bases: TGCGCCAGCAGCCAAGATCAGGCCCCCTATGGCTACACCTTC. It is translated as CASSQDQAPYGYTF.

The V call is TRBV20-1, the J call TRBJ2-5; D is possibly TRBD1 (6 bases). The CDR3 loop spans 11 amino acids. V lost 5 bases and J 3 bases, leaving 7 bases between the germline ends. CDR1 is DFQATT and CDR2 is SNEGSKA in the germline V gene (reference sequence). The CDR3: CSAAGEETQYF. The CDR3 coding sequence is TGCAGTGCTGCAGGGGAAGAGACCCAGTACTTC.

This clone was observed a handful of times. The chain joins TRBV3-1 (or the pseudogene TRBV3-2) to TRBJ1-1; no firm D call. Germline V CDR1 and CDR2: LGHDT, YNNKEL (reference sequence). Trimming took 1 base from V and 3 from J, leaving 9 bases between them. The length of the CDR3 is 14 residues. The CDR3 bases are TGTGCCAGCAGCCAAGCCGGGAGGGACACTGAAGCTTTCTTT. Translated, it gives CASSQAGRDTEAFF.

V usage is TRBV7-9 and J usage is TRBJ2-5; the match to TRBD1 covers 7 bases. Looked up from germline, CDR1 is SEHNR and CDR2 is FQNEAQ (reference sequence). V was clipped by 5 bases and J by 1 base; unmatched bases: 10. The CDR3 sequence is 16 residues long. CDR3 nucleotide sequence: TGTGCCAGCAGCCAGGGGACAGAGAGTTTCCAAGAGACCCAGTACTTC. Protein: CASSQGTESFQETQYF.

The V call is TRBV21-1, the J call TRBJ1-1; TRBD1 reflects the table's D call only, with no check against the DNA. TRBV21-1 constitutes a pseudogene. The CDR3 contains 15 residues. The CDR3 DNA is TGTGCCAGCAGCAAAGGAGGGCGAGGGGGCTCTGAAGCTTTCTTT. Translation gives CASSKGGRGGSEAFF.

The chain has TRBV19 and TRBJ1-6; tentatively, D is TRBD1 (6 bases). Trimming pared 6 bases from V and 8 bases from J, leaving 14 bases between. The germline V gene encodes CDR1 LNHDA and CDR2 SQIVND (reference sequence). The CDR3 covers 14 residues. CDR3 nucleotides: TGTGCCAGTAGCACCCTGGGGGCCGATTCACCCCTCCACTTT. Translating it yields CASSTLGADSPLHF.

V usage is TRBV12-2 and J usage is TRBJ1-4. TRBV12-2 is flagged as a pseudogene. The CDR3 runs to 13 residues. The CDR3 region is CASRLVENEKLFF. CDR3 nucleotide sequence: TGTGCAAGTCGCTTAGTCGAGAATGAAAAACTGTTTTTT.

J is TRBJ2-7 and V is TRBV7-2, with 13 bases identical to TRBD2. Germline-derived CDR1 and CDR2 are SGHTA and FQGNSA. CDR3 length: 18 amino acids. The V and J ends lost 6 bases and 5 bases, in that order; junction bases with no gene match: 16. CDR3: CASSPPATLAGGRDEQYF. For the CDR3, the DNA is TGTGCCAGCAGTCCCCCCGCCACACTAGCGGGGGGGCGCGACGAGCAGTACTTC.

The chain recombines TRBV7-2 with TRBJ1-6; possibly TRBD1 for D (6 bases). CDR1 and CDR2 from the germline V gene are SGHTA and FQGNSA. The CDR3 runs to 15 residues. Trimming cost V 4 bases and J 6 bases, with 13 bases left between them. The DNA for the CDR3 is TGTGCCAGCAGCTGGACAGCCCCTAGTAATTCACCCCTCCACTTT. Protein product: CASSWTAPSNSPLHF.

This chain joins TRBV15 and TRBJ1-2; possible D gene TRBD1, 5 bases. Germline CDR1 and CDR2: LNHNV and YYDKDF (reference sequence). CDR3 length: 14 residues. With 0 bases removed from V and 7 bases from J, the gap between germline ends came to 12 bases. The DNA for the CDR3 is TGTGCCACCAGCAGAGATCGGGGGAGGAGTGGCTACACCTTC. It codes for CATSRDRGRSGYTF.

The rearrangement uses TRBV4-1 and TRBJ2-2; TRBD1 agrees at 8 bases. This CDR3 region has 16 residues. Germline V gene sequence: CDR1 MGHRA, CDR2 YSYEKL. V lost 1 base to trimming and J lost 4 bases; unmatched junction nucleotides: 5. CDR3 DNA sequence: TGCGCCAGCAGCCAAGGGGCCAGGGGGCCCACCGGGGAGCTGTTTTTT. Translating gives CASSQGARGPTGELFF.

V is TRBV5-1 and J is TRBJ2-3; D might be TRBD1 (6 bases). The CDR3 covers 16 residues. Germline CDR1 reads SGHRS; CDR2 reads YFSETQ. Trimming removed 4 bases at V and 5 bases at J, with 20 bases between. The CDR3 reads CASSMVTGPSLDTQYF. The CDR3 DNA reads TGCGCCAGCAGCATGGTGACAGGCCCGAGTTTAGATACGCAGTATTTT.

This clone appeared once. Here the CDR3 DNA reads TGTGCCAGCAGCTTACTTACTAGCTACGAGCAGTACTTC. Amino acid sequence: CASSLLTSYEQYF. The chain links TRBV7-6 to TRBJ2-7, with D perhaps TRBD2 (5 bases). Trimming stripped 2 bases from V and 3 bases from J, with 8 bases between. Germline V gene lookup returns CDR1 SGHVS and CDR2 FNYEAQ. This CDR3 is built from 13 residues. Based on the CDR3 plus reference TRBV7-6 and TRBJ2-7, the full variable domain is GAGVSQSPRYKVTKRGQDVALRCDPISGHVSLYWYRQALGQGPEFLTYFNYEAQQDKSGLPNDRFSAERPEGSISTLTIQRTEQRDSAMYRCASSLLTSYEQYFGPGTRLTVT.

The CDR3 DNA follows: TGTGCCAGTCTCCGGGGGGACTATGGCTACACCTTC. This gives the protein CASLRGDYGYTF. This rearrangement joins TRBV6-5 to TRBJ1-2; a possible D gene is TRBD1 (5 bases). CDR3 size: 12 residues. V was trimmed by 9 bases and J by 3 bases, leaving 11 bases between them. Germline CDR1 reads MNHEY; CDR2 reads SVGAGI.

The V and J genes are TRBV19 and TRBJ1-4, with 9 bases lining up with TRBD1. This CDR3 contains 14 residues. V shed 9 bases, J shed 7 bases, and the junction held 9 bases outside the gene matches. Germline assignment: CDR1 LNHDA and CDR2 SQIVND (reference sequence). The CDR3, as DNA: TGTGCCAGCCGGACGGGACAGGGTGGTGAAAAACTGTTTTTT. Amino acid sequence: CASRTGQGGEKLFF.

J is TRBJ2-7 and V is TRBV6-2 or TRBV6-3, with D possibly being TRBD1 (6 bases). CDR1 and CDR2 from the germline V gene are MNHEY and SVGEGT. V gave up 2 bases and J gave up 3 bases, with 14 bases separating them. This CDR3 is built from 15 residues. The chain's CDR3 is CASSYITGIYYEQYF. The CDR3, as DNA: TGTGCCAGCAGTTACATAACAGGGATCTACTACGAGCAGTACTTC.